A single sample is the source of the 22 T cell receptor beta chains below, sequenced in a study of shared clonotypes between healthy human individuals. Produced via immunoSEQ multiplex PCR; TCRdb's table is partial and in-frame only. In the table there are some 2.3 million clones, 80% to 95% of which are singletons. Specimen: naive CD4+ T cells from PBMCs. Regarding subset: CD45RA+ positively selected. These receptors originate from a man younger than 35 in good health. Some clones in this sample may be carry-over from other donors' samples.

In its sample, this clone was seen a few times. The CDR3 DNA reads TGTGCCAGCAGTTTCACCTCGGGGAGAGAGTACTTC. This translates into CASSFTSGREYF. V and J are TRBV27 and TRBJ2-4; possibly TRBD2 for D (5 bases). Germline assignment: CDR1 MNHEY and CDR2 SMNVEV (reference sequence). V dropped 3 bases and J dropped 14 bases, with 14 bases sitting between them. The CDR3 has 12 amino acids.

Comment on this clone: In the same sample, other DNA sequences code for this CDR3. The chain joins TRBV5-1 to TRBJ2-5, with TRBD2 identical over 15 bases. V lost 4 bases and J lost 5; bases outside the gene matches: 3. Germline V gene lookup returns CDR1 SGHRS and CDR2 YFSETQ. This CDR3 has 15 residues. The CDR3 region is CASSPGTSGRETQYF. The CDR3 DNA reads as TGCGCCAGCAGCCCGGGGACTAGCGGGAGGGAGACCCAGTACTTC.

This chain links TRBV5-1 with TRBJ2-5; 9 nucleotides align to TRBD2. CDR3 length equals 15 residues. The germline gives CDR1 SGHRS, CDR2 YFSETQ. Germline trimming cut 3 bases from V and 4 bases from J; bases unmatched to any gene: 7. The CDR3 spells CASSWLAGLGETQYF. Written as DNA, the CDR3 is TGCGCCAGCAGCTGGCTAGCGGGACTAGGAGAGACCCAGTACTTC.

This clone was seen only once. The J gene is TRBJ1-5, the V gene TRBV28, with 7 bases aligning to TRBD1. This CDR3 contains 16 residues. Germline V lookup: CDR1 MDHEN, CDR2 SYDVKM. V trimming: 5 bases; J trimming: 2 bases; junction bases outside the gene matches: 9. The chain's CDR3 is CASSARGLRRNQPQHF. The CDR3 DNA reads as TGTGCCAGCAGTGCGAGGGGGCTCCGTCGCAATCAGCCCCAGCATTTT.

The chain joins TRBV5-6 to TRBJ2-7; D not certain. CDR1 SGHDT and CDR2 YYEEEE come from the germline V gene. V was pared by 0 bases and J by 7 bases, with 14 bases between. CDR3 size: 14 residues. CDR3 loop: CASSLGLGAKEQYF. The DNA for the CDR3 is TGTGCCAGCAGCTTGGGGCTAGGAGCTAAGGAGCAGTACTTC. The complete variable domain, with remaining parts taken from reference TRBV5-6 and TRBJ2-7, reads DAGVTQSPTHLIKTRGQQVTLRCSPKSGHDTVSWYQQALGQGPQFIFQYYEEEERQRGNFPDRFSGHQFPNYSSELNVNALLLGDSALYLCASSLGLGAKEQYFGPGTRLTVT.

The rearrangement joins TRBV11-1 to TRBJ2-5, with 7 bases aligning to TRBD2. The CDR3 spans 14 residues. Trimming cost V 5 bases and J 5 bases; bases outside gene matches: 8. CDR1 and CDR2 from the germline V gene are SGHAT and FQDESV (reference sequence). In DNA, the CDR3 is TGTGCCAGCAGCCCCATCGGCGGGAGTGAGACCCAGTACTTC. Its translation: CASSPIGGSETQYF.

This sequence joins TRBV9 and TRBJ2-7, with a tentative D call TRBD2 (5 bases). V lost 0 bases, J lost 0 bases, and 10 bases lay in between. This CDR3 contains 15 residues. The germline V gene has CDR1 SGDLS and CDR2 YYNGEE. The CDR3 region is CASSVETGSSYEQYF. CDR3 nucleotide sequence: TGTGCCAGCAGCGTAGAAACGGGATCCTCCTACGAGCAGTACTTC.

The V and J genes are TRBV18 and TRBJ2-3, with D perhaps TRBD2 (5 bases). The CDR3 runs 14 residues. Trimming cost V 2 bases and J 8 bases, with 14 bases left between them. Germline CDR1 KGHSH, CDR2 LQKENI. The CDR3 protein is CASSPAPTTGTQYF. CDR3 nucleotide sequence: TGTGCCAGCTCACCAGCTCCGACTACGGGTACGCAGTATTTT.

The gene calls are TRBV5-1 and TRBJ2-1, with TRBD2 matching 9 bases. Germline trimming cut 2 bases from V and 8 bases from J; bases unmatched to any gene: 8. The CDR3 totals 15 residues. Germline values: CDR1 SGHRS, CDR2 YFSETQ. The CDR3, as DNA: TGCGCCAGCAGCTTTATGGGAGCGGGGGGCCATGAGCAGTTCTTC. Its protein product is CASSFMGAGGHEQFF.

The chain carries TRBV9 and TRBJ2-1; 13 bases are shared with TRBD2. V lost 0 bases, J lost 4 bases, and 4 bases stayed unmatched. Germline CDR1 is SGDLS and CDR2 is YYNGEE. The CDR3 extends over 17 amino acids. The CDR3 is CASSVGTSGRGYNEQFF. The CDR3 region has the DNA TGTGCCAGCAGCGTAGGAACTAGCGGGAGGGGGTACAATGAGCAGTTCTTC.

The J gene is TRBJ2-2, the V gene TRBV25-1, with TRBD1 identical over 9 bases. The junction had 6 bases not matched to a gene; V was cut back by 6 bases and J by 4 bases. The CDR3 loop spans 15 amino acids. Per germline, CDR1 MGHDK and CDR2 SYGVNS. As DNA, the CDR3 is TGTGCCAGCAGCTTCCGGGACAGGGCCACCGGGGAGCTGTTTTTT. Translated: CASSFRDRATGELFF.

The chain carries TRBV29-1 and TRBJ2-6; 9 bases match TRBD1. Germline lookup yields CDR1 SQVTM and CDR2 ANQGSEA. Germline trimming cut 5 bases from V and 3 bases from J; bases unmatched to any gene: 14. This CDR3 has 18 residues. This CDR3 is CSVMTDRGYLGGANVLTF. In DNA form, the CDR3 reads TGCAGCGTTATGACGGACAGGGGCTACTTAGGTGGGGCCAACGTCCTGACTTTC.

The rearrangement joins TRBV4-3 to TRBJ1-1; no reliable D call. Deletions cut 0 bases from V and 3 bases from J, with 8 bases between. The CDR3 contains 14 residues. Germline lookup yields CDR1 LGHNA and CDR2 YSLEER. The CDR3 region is CASSQEMVYTEAFF. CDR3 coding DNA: TGCGCCAGCAGCCAAGAGATGGTCTACACTGAAGCTTTCTTT.

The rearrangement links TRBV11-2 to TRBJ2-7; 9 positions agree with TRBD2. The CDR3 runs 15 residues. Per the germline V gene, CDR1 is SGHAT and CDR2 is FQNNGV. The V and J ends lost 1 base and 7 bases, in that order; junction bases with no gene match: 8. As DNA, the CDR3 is TGTGCCAGCAGCTTAGCGGCTAGCGGGACGAGAGAGCAGTACTTC. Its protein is CASSLAASGTREQYF.

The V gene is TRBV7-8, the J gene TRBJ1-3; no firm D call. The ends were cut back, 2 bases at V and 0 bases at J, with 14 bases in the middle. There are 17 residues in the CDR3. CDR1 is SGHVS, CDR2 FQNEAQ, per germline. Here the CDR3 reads CASSLYRGESSGNTIYF. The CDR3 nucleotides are TGTGCCAGCAGCTTATATCGCGGGGAGTCCTCTGGAAACACCATATATTTT.

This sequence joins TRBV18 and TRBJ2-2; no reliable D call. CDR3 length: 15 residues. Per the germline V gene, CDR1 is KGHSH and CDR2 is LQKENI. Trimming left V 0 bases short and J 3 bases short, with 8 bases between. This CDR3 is CASSPPGPYTGELFF. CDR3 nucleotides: TGTGCCAGCTCACCACCAGGGCCGTACACCGGGGAGCTGTTTTTT.

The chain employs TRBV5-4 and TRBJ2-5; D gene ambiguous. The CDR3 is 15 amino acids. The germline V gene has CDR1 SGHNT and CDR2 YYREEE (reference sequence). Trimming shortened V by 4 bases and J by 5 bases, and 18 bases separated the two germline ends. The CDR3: CASSHDASLKETQYF. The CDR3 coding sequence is TGTGCCAGCAGCCACGATGCTAGTTTAAAGGAGACCCAGTACTTC.

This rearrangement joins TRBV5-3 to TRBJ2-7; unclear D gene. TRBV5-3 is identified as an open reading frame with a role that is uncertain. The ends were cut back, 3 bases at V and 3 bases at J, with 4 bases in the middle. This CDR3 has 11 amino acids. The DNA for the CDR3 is TGTGCCAGAAGCTATAACTACGAGCAGTACTTC. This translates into CARSYNYEQYF.

The CDR3 here is CATGGQYGYTF. Written as DNA, the CDR3 is TGTGCCACCGGGGGGCAGTATGGCTACACCTTC. This chain connects TRBV28 to TRBJ1-2; perhaps TRBD1 as D (6 bases). Trimming pared 10 bases from V and 5 bases from J, leaving 11 bases between. Germline V gene data show CDR1 as MDHEN and CDR2 as SYDVKM. This CDR3 is 11 amino acids long.

As DNA, the CDR3 is TGTGCCAGCAGCTCTCAGACAGGGAACCAAGAGACCCAGTACTTC. It encodes CASSSQTGNQETQYF. V and J are TRBV7-2 and TRBJ2-5; 7 bases are a match to TRBD1. This CDR3 has 15 amino acids. Germline assignment: CDR1 SGHTA and CDR2 FQGNSA. After removal of 4 bases from V and 0 bases from J, the junction contained 5 bases not matched to a gene. Looking up the rest from reference TRBV7-2 and TRBJ2-5 gives the full variable domain: GAGVSQSPSNKVTEKGKDVELRCDPISGHTALYWYRQSLGQGLEFLIYFQGNSAPDKSGLPSDRFSAERTGGSVSTLTIQRTQQEDSAVYLCASSSQTGNQETQYFGPGTRLLVL.

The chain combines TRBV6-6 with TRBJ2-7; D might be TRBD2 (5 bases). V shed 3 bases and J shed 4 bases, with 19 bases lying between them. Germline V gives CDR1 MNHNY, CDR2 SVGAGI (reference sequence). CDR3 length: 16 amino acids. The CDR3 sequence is CASSYLGDRGWYEQYF. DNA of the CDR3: TGTGCCAGCAGTTATTTGGGCGACCGGGGATGGTACGAGCAGTACTTC.

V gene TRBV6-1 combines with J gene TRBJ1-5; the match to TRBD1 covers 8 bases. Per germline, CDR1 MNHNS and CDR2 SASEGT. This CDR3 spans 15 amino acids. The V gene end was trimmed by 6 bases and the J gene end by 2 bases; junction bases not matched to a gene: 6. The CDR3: CASRGGQGRNQPQHF. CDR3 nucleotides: TGTGCCAGCAGAGGCGGACAGGGACGCAATCAGCCCCAGCATTTT.